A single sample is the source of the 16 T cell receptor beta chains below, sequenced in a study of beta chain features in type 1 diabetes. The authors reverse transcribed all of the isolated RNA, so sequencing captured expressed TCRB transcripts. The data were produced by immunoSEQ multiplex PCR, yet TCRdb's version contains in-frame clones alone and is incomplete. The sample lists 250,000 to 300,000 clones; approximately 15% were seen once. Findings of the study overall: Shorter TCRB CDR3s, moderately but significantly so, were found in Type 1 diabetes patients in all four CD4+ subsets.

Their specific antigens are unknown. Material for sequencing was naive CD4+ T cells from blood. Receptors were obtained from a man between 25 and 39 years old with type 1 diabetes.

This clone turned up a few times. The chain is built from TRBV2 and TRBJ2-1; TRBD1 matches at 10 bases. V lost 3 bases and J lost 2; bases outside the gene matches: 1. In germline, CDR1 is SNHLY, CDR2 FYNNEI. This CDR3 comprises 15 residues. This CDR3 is CASSDGQGAYNEQFF. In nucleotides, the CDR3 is TGTGCCAGCAGTGACGGACAGGGGGCCTACAATGAGCAGTTCTTC.

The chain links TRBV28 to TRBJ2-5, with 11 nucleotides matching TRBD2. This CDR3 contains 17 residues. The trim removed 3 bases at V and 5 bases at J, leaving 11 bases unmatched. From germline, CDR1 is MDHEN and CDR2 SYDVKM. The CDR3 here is CASSFLGLAVEAETQYF. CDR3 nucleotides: TGTGCCAGCAGTTTTCTGGGACTAGCGGTCGAAGCGGAGACCCAGTACTTC.

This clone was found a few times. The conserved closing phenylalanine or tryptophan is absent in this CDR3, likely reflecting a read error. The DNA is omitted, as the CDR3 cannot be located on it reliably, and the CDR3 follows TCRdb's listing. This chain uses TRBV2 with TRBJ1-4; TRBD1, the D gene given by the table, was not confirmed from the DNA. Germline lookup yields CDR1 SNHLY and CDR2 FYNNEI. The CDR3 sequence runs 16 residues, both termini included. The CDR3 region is CASSGPGTGGLKVPAV.

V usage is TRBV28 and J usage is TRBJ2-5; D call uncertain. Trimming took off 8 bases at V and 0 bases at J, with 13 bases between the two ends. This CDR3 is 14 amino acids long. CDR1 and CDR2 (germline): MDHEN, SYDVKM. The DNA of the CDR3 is TGTGCCAGCCGTGATAGAGAGTACCAAGAGACCCAGTACTTC. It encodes CASRDREYQETQYF.

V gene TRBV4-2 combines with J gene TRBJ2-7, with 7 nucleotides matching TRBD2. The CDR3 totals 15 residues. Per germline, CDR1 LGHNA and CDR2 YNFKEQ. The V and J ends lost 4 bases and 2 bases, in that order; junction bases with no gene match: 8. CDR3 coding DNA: TGTGCCAGCAGCCGGGGCCAGGGAGGGACCTACGAGCAGTACTTC. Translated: CASSRGQGGTYEQYF.

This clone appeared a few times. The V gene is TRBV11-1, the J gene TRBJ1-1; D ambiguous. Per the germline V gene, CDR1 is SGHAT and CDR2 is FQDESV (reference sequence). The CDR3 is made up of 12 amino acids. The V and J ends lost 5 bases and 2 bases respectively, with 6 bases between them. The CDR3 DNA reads TGTGCCAGCAGCCCTCGTAACACTGAAGCTTTCTTT. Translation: CASSPRNTEAFF.

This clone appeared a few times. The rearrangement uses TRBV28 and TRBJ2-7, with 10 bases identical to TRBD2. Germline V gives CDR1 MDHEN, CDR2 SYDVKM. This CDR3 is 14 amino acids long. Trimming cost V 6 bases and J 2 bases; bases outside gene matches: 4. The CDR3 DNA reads TGTGCCAGCAGCCTGACTAGCGGGCCCTACGAGCAGTACTTC. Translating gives CASSLTSGPYEQYF. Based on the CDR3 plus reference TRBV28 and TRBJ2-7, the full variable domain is DVKVTQSSRYLVKRTGEKVFLECVQDMDHENMFWYRQDPGLGLRLIYFSYDVKMKEKGDIPEGYSVSREKKERFSLILESASTNQTSMYLCASSLTSGPYEQYFGPGTRLTVT.

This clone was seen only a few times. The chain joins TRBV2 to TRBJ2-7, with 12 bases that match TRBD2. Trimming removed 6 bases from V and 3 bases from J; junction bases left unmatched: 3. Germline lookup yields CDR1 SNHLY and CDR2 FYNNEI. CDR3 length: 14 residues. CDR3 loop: CASSPGLAGYEQYF. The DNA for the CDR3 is TGTGCCAGCAGCCCGGGACTAGCGGGCTACGAGCAGTACTTC.

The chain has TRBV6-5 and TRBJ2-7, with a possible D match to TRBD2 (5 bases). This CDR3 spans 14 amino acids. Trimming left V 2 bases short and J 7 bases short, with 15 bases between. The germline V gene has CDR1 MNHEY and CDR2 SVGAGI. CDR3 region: CASSYNTAGDEQYF. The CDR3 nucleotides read TGTGCCAGCAGTTACAACACGGCCGGGGATGAGCAGTACTTC.

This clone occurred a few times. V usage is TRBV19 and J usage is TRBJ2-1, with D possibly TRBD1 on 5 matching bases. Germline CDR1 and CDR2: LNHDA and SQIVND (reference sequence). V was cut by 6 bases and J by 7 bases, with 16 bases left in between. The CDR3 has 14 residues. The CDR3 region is CASSLGQSENEQFF. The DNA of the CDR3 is TGTGCCAGTAGCCTAGGACAATCGGAAAATGAGCAGTTCTTC.

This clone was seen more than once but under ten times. The CDR3 DNA reads as TGTGCCAGCAGCTTATTTGTTAGCGGAAGCACAGATACGCAGTATTTT. Amino acids: CASSLFVSGSTDTQYF. V and J are TRBV7-9 and TRBJ2-3; possibly TRBD2 for D (6 bases). The germline V gene has CDR1 SEHNR and CDR2 FQNEAQ (reference sequence). The CDR3 totals 16 residues. Deletions cut 2 bases from V and 0 bases from J, with 12 bases between.

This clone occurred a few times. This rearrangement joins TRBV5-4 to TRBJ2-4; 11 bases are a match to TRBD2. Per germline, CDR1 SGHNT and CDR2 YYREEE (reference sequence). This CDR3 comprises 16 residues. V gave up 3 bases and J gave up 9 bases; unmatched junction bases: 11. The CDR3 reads CASSSGVAGGERIQYF. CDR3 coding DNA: TGTGCCAGCAGCTCCGGGGTAGCGGGAGGGGAACGCATTCAGTACTTC.

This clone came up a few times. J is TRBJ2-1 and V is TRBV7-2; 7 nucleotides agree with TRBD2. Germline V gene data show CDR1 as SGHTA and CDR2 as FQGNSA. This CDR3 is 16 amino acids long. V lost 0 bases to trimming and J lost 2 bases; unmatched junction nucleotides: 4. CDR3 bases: TGTGCCAGCAGCTTAGCAGGGGCGGGGGCCTACAATGAGCAGTTCTTC. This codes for CASSLAGAGAYNEQFF.

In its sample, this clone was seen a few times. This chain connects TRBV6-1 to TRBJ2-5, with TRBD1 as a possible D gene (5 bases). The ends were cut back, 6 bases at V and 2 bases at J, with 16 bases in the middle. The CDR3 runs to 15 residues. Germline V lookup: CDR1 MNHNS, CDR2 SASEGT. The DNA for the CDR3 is TGTGCCAGCAGGGGTATAAGGGGCCGGCAAGAGACCCAGTACTTC. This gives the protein CASRGIRGRQETQYF.

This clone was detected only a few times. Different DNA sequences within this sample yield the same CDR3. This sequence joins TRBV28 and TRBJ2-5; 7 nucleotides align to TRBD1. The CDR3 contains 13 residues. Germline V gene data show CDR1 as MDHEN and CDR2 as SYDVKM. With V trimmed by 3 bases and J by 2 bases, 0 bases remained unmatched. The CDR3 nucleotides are TGTGCCAGCAGTTTGGGACAGCAAGAGACCCAGTACTTC. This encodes CASSLGQQETQYF.

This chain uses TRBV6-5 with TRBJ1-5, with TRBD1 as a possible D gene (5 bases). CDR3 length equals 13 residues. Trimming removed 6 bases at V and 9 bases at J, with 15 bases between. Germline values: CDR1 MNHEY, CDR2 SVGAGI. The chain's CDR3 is CASSLNNRRPQHF. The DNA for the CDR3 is TGTGCCAGCAGCCTCAACAACAGGCGGCCCCAGCATTTT.